These 27 T cell receptor beta chains share one sample of origin, sequenced in a study of memory CD4+ T cells and cytomegalovirus serostatus. The assay was immunoSEQ multiplex PCR, and TCRdb's table has in-frame clones only and misses some. The sample includes roughly 45,000 clones, about three quarters of them seen just once. Single viable CD3+CD4+CD8-CD45RO+ cells were sorted as the memory CD4+ T cells. Specimen: memory CD4+ T cells from blood. These receptors were collected from an adult in good health and CMV-seronegative.

This sequence joins TRBV5-6 and TRBJ1-1; D might be TRBD1 (6 bases). CDR1 SGHDT and CDR2 YYEEEE come from the germline V gene. The V end lost 4 bases, the J end lost 1 base, and 17 bases lay between the germline ends. CDR3 length: 16 amino acids. CDR3 coding DNA: TGTGCCAGCAGCCTCCTGACAGGCGATAGGAACACTGAAGCTTTCTTT. Amino acid sequence: CASSLLTGDRNTEAFF.

The V call is TRBV18, the J call TRBJ1-1; tentatively, D is TRBD1 (5 bases). The ends were cut back, 1 base at V and 5 bases at J, with 11 bases in the middle. Germline CDR1 KGHSH, CDR2 LQKENI. The CDR3 consists of 14 residues. The CDR3 DNA reads TGTGCCAGCTCACCACAGGGGATGGGAACTGAAGCTTTCTTT. Protein: CASSPQGMGTEAFF.

J is TRBJ1-5 and V is TRBV19; 8 bases are shared with TRBD1. Losses at the gene ends were 5 bases for V and 3 bases for J; bases not matched to a gene: 9. The germline V gene encodes CDR1 LNHDA and CDR2 SQIVND (reference sequence). CDR3 length: 16 amino acids. For the CDR3, the DNA is TGTGCCAGTAGTGCCCAGGACAGGGATTACAATCAGCCCCAGCATTTT. Protein: CASSAQDRDYNQPQHF.

The chain has TRBV28 and TRBJ1-4; 8 bases map to TRBD1. Germline CDR1 and CDR2: MDHEN and SYDVKM. This CDR3 region has 17 residues. Trimming cost V 4 bases and J 5 bases; bases outside gene matches: 12. CDR3 in DNA: TGTGCCAGCAGTTCGGCCCATACAGGGGGGGGAAATGAAAAACTGTTTTTT. Its translation is CASSSAHTGGGNEKLFF.

J is TRBJ2-1 and V is TRBV6-5, with D perhaps matching TRBD1 or TRBD2 (5 bases each). V was shortened by 4 bases and J by 7 bases, with 20 bases between the two germline ends. Per the germline V gene, CDR1 is MNHEY and CDR2 is SVGAGI. CDR3 length: 16 amino acids. CDR3 coding DNA: TGTGCCAGCAGTTCCTGGGGGAAATCACGGGATAATGAGCAGTTCTTC. Encoded protein: CASSSWGKSRDNEQFF.

The gene calls are TRBV30 and TRBJ1-2; no clear D gene. CDR1 and CDR2 from the germline V gene are GTSNPN and SVGIG (reference sequence). The CDR3 sequence is 14 residues long. V lost 7 bases and J 0 bases, leaving 15 bases between the germline ends. CDR3 residues: CASVSEGPNYGYTF. As DNA, the CDR3 is TGTGCCTCCGTTTCGGAAGGTCCTAACTATGGCTACACCTTC.

The chain combines TRBV7-9 with TRBJ1-1; TRBD1 is a possible D gene (5 bases). CDR3 length: 16 residues. V shed 0 bases and J shed 0 bases, with 11 bases lying between them. From germline, CDR1 is SEHNR and CDR2 FQNEAQ (reference sequence). The CDR3 DNA sequence: TGTGCCAGCAGCTTAGCTGGGGCAGGGATGAACACTGAAGCTTTCTTT. Its translation is CASSLAGAGMNTEAFF.

The CDR3 sequence: CASSSGTGSSYEQYF. CDR3 bases: TGCGCCAGCAGCTCGGGGACAGGGAGCTCCTACGAGCAGTACTTC. The chain combines TRBV5-1 with TRBJ2-7; TRBD1 matches 9 bases. CDR1 and CDR2 from the germline V gene are SGHRS and YFSETQ. The CDR3 length is 15 residues. V shed 3 bases and J 0 bases; nucleotides not matched to a gene: 4.

DNA of the CDR3: TGTGCCAGTAGTTGGGATCGGAACACTGAAGCTTTCTTT. It specifies CASSWDRNTEAFF. V and J are TRBV19 and TRBJ1-1, with no clear D. CDR3 length equals 13 residues. Germline V gene sequence: CDR1 LNHDA, CDR2 SQIVND (reference sequence). Trimming pared 5 bases from V and 1 base from J, leaving 8 bases between.

The gene calls are TRBV27 and TRBJ2-4; D uncertain. The CDR3 consists of 16 residues. V lost 1 base and J lost 0, with 10 bases in between. Germline V gene lookup returns CDR1 MNHEY and CDR2 SMNVEV (reference sequence). CDR3 sequence (DNA): TGTGCCAGCAGTTTATGGGCAGAACTAGCCAAAAACATTCAGTACTTC. Encoded protein: CASSLWAELAKNIQYF.

This clone was found a few times. CDR3 DNA sequence: TGTGCCAGCAGCCCCTTTGGTGAGCAGTTCTTC. Protein: CASSPFGEQFF. This sequence joins TRBV2 and TRBJ2-1; D not certain. V lost 6 bases and J 9 bases, leaving 9 bases between the germline ends. This CDR3 is 11 amino acids long. Germline V gene data show CDR1 as SNHLY and CDR2 as FYNNEI. The whole variable domain, filled in from reference TRBV2 and TRBJ2-1, reads EPEVTQTPSHQVTQMGQEVILRCVPISNHLYFYWYRQILGQKVEFLVSFYNNEISEKSEIFDDQFSVERPDGSNFTLKIRSTKLEDSAMYFCASSPFGEQFFGPGTRLTVL.

The rearrangement links TRBV5-1 to TRBJ1-1; tentative D call: TRBD1 (5 bases). The CDR3 consists of 13 residues. Germline CDR1 and CDR2: SGHRS and YFSETQ. The V gene lost 1 base and the J gene lost 6 bases, with 10 bases spanning the gap. CDR3 DNA sequence: TGCGCCAGCAGCTTGCCAGGGATGGCTGAAGCTTTCTTT. It is translated as CASSLPGMAEAFF.

The chain joins TRBV25-1 to TRBJ1-4; 11 bases match TRBD1. V trimming: 6 bases; J trimming: 11 bases; junction bases outside the gene matches: 11. From germline, CDR1 is MGHDK and CDR2 SYGVNS. This CDR3 comprises 15 residues. CDR3 nucleotide sequence: TGTGCCAGCAGCGCCACCGGGACAGGGGGGGATAAACTGTTTTTT. It yields the protein CASSATGTGGDKLFF.

The chain recombines TRBV5-1 with TRBJ2-2; 13 bases map to TRBD2. J lost 1 base, V lost 5 bases, and 8 bases had no gene match. Germline CDR1 is SGHRS and CDR2 is YFSETQ. The CDR3 runs to 18 residues. The chain's CDR3 is CASSPTSGGAGNTGELFF. CDR3 bases: TGCGCCAGCAGTCCCACTAGCGGGGGGGCCGGGAACACCGGGGAGCTGTTTTTT.

The chain is built from TRBV5-1 and TRBJ2-7; possibly TRBD1 or TRBD2 for D (6 bases each). Germline CDR1 is SGHRS and CDR2 is YFSETQ. This CDR3 region has 16 residues. Trimming took 5 bases from V and 9 from J, leaving 27 bases between them. The CDR3 loop reads CASRPTGLAGYTLQYF. The CDR3 DNA is TGCGCCAGCAGGCCGACAGGTCTTGCGGGATATACCTTGCAGTACTTC.

The chain recombines TRBV25-1 with TRBJ2-7; TRBD1 might be the D (6 bases). The CDR3 spans 16 residues. CDR1 is MGHDK and CDR2 is SYGVNS in the germline V gene. V lost 3 bases and J lost 4, with 19 bases in between. The CDR3 region is CASSDSDRFPNYEQYF. CDR3 nucleotides: TGTGCCAGCAGTGATTCTGACAGGTTCCCTAATTACGAGCAGTACTTC.

The V call is TRBV5-1, the J call TRBJ2-6; D ambiguous. Trimming left V 3 bases short and J 2 bases short, with 12 bases between. The CDR3 has 16 residues. The V gene's germline CDR1 is SGHRS and CDR2 YFSETQ. CDR3 in DNA: TGCGCCAGCAGCTCGGTCGCGTCGGCTGGGGCCAACGTCCTGACTTTC. Its protein product is CASSSVASAGANVLTF.

In this sample, this clone turned up a few times. This sequence joins TRBV2 and TRBJ2-1, with TRBD2 identical over 11 bases. The CDR3 has 15 residues. V shed 2 bases and J 6 bases; nucleotides not matched to a gene: 3. Germline V CDR1 and CDR2: SNHLY, FYNNEI. CDR3 nucleotide sequence: TGTGCCAGCAGTGAAAATAGCGGGGGGGCCAATGAGCAGTTCTTC. Translation gives CASSENSGGANEQFF.

The V and J genes are TRBV5-1 and TRBJ1-4; 7 bases are shared with TRBD1. V shed 5 bases and J 2 bases; nucleotides not matched to a gene: 0. CDR1 is SGHRS, CDR2 YFSETQ, per germline. The CDR3 spans 13 residues. The CDR3 is CASRQGTNEKLFF. The CDR3 DNA is TGCGCCAGCAGACAGGGGACTAATGAAAAACTGTTTTTT.

CDR3 sequence reads: CASSGEGSGYTF. As DNA, the CDR3 is TGTGCCAGCTCAGGGGAAGGCTCCGGCTACACCTTC. The V gene is TRBV18, the J gene TRBJ1-2, with D unclear. Germline V gene data show CDR1 as KGHSH and CDR2 as LQKENI. Trimming cost V 5 bases and J 8 bases, with 12 bases left between them. The CDR3 runs 12 residues.

This clone was recorded only once. The chain uses TRBV19 and TRBJ1-4, with 8 bases fitting TRBD1. V was clipped by 7 bases and J by 0 bases; unmatched bases: 1. Germline V lookup: CDR1 LNHDA, CDR2 SQIVND (reference sequence). The CDR3 covers 14 residues. Written as DNA, the CDR3 is TGTGCCAGTACGGACAGGGCAACTAATGAAAAACTGTTTTTT. Translated: CASTDRATNEKLFF.

The rearrangement joins TRBV7-6 to TRBJ2-1; 8 positions match TRBD1. Germline V gene sequence: CDR1 SGHVS, CDR2 FNYEAQ. Trimming took 6 bases from V and 9 from J; bases not matched to a gene: 10. The CDR3 has 14 residues. CDR3 loop: CASSTSTGTGEQFF. For the CDR3, the DNA is TGTGCCAGCAGTACGAGTACAGGGACAGGTGAGCAGTTCTTC. Full variable domain (outside the CDR3, taken from reference TRBV7-6 and TRBJ2-1): GAGVSQSPRYKVTKRGQDVALRCDPISGHVSLYWYRQALGQGPEFLTYFNYEAQQDKSGLPNDRFSAERPEGSISTLTIQRTEQRDSAMYRCASSTSTGTGEQFFGPGTRLTVL.

The V gene is TRBV7-8, the J gene TRBJ2-7, with D uncertain. Germline V gives CDR1 SGHVS, CDR2 FQNEAQ. V shed 5 bases and J shed 1 base, with 6 bases lying between them. The CDR3 has 12 residues. The DNA for the CDR3 is TGTGCCAGCAGCCCCGCTTCCTACGAGCAGTACTTC. It encodes CASSPASYEQYF.

The chain carries TRBV25-1 and TRBJ1-4, with 9 bases that match TRBD1. Germline V CDR1 and CDR2: MGHDK, SYGVNS. After removal of 3 bases from V and 6 bases from J, the junction contained 8 bases not matched to a gene. CDR3 length: 16 residues. DNA of the CDR3: TGTGCCAGCAGTGAGCCACAGGGGGCTAAGTATGAAAAACTGTTTTTT. Translating it yields CASSEPQGAKYEKLFF.

This clone was found once. The chain's CDR3 is CASSSGNRVGGTDTQYF. In nucleotides, the CDR3 is TGTGCCAGCAGCTCCGGAAACAGGGTGGGCGGCACAGATACGCAGTATTTT. The chain is built from TRBV5-4 and TRBJ2-3, with D perhaps matching TRBD1 (6 bases). This CDR3 is 17 amino acids long. Germline V lookup: CDR1 SGHNT, CDR2 YYREEE (reference sequence). Trimming stripped 3 bases from V and 1 base from J, with 18 bases between. The whole variable domain, remainder taken from reference TRBV5-4 and TRBJ2-3, is ETGVTQSPTHLIKTRGQQVTLRCSSQSGHNTVSWYQQALGQGPQFIFQYYREEENGRGNFPPRFSGLQFPNYSSELNVNALELDDSALYLCASSSGNRVGGTDTQYFGPGTRLTVL.

A note on this clone: This specimen includes other DNA sequences encoding the same CDR3. This chain joins TRBV6-1 and TRBJ1-1; D ambiguous. The CDR3 consists of 13 residues. Trimming shortened V by 6 bases and J by 1 base, and 9 bases separated the two germline ends. Looked up from germline, CDR1 is MNHNS and CDR2 is SASEGT. CDR3 in amino acids: CASSLTANTEAFF. For the CDR3, the DNA is TGTGCCAGCAGCTTAACGGCGAACACTGAAGCTTTCTTT.

The chain uses TRBV19 and TRBJ2-4; 15 bases are a match to TRBD2. CDR3 length: 16 amino acids. V lost 7 bases, J lost 2 bases, and 3 bases stayed unmatched. CDR1 and CDR2 from the germline V gene are LNHDA and SQIVND (reference sequence). The CDR3 nucleotides read TGTGCCAGTACCGGACTAGCGGGAGGGACCAAAAACATTCAGTACTTC. The encoded protein is CASTGLAGGTKNIQYF.